A selection of T cell receptor beta chains follows, all from one sample in a study of patients and donors after allogeneic stem cell transplantation. One entry per CDR3 protein results from TCRdb running MiXCR on the RT-PCR reads. This table has about 200,000 distinct CDR3 sequences, around two fifths appearing once. The material sequenced was blood, either unsorted or a sorted T cell fraction (not recorded which). These receptors were collected from a human donor who was either an allogeneic HSCT recipient or a stem cell or donor lymphocyte infusion donor (not recorded which). It is not recorded whose cells these are; they may come from a transplant donor. CDR3s include the opening cysteine and the closing phenylalanine or tryptophan. Fields, in order: V gene, D gene, J gene, clone size, CDR3 protein, CDR3 DNA. The D gene is left open where the match is weak. Only some rows state a clone size, as once, few, many or a class for expanded clones.

v_call: TRBV20-1; d_call: NA; j_call: TRBJ1-5; clone_size: NA; cdr3_aa: CSASRGNQPQHF; cdr3_nt: TGCAGTGCTAGCAGGGGCAATCAGCCCCAGCATTTT
v_call: TRBV9; d_call: NA; j_call: TRBJ1-1; clone_size: few; cdr3_aa: CASASGNTEAFF; cdr3_nt: TGTGCCAGTGCTTCGGGGAACACTGAAGCTTTCTTT
v_call: TRBV4-1; d_call: TRBD1; j_call: TRBJ1-1; clone_size: NA; cdr3_aa: CASSQWTGGRDEAFF; cdr3_nt: TGCGCCAGCAGCCAATGGACAGGGGGCAGAGATGAAGCTTTCTTT
v_call: TRBV29-1; d_call: NA; j_call: TRBJ1-2; clone_size: NA; cdr3_aa: CSAVGHYGYTF; cdr3_nt: TGCAGCGCCGTAGGGCATTATGGCTACACCTTC
v_call: TRBV5-1; d_call: NA; j_call: TRBJ1-1; clone_size: once; cdr3_aa: CASSLRTAGNTEAFF; cdr3_nt: TGCGCCAGCAGCCTGCGGACGGCGGGGAACACTGAAGCTTTCTTT
v_call: TRBV7-9; d_call: NA; j_call: TRBJ1-1; clone_size: NA; cdr3_aa: CASSTDWFTEAFF; cdr3_nt: TGTGCCAGCAGCACCGATTGGTTCACTGAAGCTTTCTTT
v_call: TRBV29-1; d_call: NA; j_call: TRBJ1-2; clone_size: NA; cdr3_aa: CSVADGGSDGYTF; cdr3_nt: TGCAGCGTTGCCGATGGGGGAAGTGATGGCTACACCTTC
v_call: TRBV15; d_call: NA; j_call: TRBJ2-7; clone_size: few; cdr3_aa: CATSRGTTYEQYF; cdr3_nt: TGTGCCACCAGCAGAGGGACAACCTACGAGCAGTACTTC
v_call: TRBV12-3/TRBV12-4; d_call: TRBD1; j_call: TRBJ2-4; clone_size: NA; cdr3_aa: CASSQGQASQYF; cdr3_nt: TGTGCCAGCAGCCAGGGACAGGCGTCTCAGTACTTC
v_call: TRBV25-1; d_call: TRBD1; j_call: TRBJ1-4; clone_size: NA; cdr3_aa: CASSERQGASEKLFF; cdr3_nt: TGTGCCAGCAGTGAACGACAGGGGGCGAGTGAAAAACTGTTTTTT
v_call: TRBV10-3; d_call: NA; j_call: TRBJ2-1; clone_size: NA; cdr3_aa: CASLSDRDSPTYNEQFF; cdr3_nt: TGTGCCTCCCTTTCGGATAGGGACTCCCCAACCTACAATGAGCAGTTCTTC
v_call: TRBV2; d_call: TRBD1; j_call: TRBJ1-2; clone_size: NA; cdr3_aa: CASSVPGGMEGYTF; cdr3_nt: TGTGCCAGCAGTGTTCCAGGGGGTATGGAAGGCTACACCTTC
v_call: TRBV7-3; d_call: NA; j_call: TRBJ2-5; clone_size: NA; cdr3_aa: CASKEGETQYF; cdr3_nt: TGTGCCAGTAAGGAGGGAGAGACCCAGTACTTC
v_call: TRBV10-3; d_call: NA; j_call: TRBJ1-1; clone_size: NA; cdr3_aa: CAISTRTPPNTEAFF; cdr3_nt: TGTGCCATCAGTACACGGACACCGCCGAACACTGAAGCTTTCTTT
v_call: TRBV7-7; d_call: NA; j_call: TRBJ2-2; clone_size: NA; cdr3_aa: CASSSYSTGELFF; cdr3_nt: TGTGCCAGCAGCTCCTATTCCACCGGGGAGCTGTTTTTT
v_call: TRBV7-6; d_call: NA; j_call: TRBJ1-6; clone_size: few; cdr3_aa: CASSKGRFRDSPLHF; cdr3_nt: TGTGCCAGCAGCAAAGGCAGGTTTAGGGATTCACCCCTCCACTTT
v_call: TRBV4-3; d_call: NA; j_call: TRBJ2-7; clone_size: few; cdr3_aa: CASSPTGRYEQYF; cdr3_nt: TGCGCCAGCAGCCCCACGGGCCGTTACGAGCAGTACTTC